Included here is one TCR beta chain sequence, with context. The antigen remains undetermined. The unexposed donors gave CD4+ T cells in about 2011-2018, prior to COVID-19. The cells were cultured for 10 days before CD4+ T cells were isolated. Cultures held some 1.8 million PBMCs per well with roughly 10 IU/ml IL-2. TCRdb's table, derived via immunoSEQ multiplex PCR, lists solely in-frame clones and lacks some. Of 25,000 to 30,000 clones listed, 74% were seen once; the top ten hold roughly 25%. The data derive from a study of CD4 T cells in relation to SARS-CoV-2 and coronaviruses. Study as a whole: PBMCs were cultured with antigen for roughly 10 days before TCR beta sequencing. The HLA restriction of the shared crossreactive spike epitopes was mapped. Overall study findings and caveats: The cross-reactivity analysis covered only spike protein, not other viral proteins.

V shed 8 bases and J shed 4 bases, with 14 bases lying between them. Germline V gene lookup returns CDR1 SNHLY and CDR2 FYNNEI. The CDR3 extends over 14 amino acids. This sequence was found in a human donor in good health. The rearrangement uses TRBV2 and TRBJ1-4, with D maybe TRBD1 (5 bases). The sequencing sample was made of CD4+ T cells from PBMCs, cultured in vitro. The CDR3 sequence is CASGTGLGNEKLFF. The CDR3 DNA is TGTGCCAGCGGAACGGGACTCGGTAATGAAAAACTGTTTTTT. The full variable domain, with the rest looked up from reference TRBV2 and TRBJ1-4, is EPEVTQTPSHQVTQMGQEVILRCVPISNHLYFYWYRQILGQKVEFLVSFYNNEISEKSEIFDDQFSVERPDGSNFTLKIRSTKLEDSAMYFCASGTGLGNEKLFFGSGTQLSVL.